The 20 T cell receptor beta chains below were found in one sample sequenced in a study of blood T cell repertoires in COVID-19. The assay was immunoSEQ multiplex PCR, and TCRdb's table has in-frame clones only and misses some. The sample holds around 320,000 clones, over 75% seen once. Sequenced: peripheral blood. The source of these receptors is a human donor in a cohort sampled during active COVID-19.

The chain recombines TRBV3-1 (or the pseudogene TRBV3-2) with TRBJ1-2, with 9 bases matching TRBD1. The CDR3 spans 12 residues. With 6 bases clipped from V and 12 bases from J, the junction kept 8 bases outside the gene matches. Per the germline V gene, CDR1 is LGHDT and CDR2 is YNNKEL (reference sequence). As DNA, the CDR3 is TGTGCCAGCAGTAACAGGGGGCGGGAAAACACCTTC. Protein: CASSNRGRENTF.

This chain uses TRBV5-1 with TRBJ2-6; D may be TRBD1 (6 bases). The CDR3 runs to 15 residues. V was trimmed by 4 bases and J by 4 bases, leaving 12 bases between them. From germline, CDR1 is SGHRS and CDR2 YFSETQ. The chain's CDR3 is CASSATGSGANVLTF. In DNA, the CDR3 is TGCGCCAGCAGCGCCACAGGGTCCGGGGCCAACGTCCTGACTTTC.

The chain has TRBV5-1 and TRBJ1-5, with D hard to call. The CDR3 covers 13 residues. CDR1 and CDR2 from the germline V gene are SGHRS and YFSETQ. Trimming pared 2 bases from V and 3 bases from J, leaving 6 bases between. The CDR3 spells CASSFGDNQPQHF. The CDR3 DNA is TGCGCCAGCAGCTTCGGAGACAATCAGCCCCAGCATTTT.

The chain recombines TRBV7-9 with TRBJ1-6; D call uncertain. In germline, CDR1 is SEHNR, CDR2 FQNEAQ (reference sequence). V was shortened by 3 bases and J by 0 bases, with 6 bases between the two germline ends. This CDR3 comprises 15 residues. CDR3 region: CASSFRSSYNSPLHF. The CDR3 region has the DNA TGTGCCAGCAGCTTCCGGAGCTCCTATAATTCACCCCTCCACTTT.

The chain recombines TRBV3-1 (or the pseudogene TRBV3-2) with TRBJ2-1; D may be TRBD2 (6 bases). V gave up 3 bases and J gave up 4 bases, with 10 bases separating them. The CDR3 sequence is 14 residues long. Germline V gives CDR1 LGHDT, CDR2 YNNKEL (reference sequence). CDR3 residues: CASSHRTIYNEQFF. The CDR3 DNA reads as TGTGCCAGCAGCCACCGGACTATTTACAATGAGCAGTTCTTC.

CDR3 coding DNA: TGCAGCGTTGGAGAGGCTTGGACTGAAGCTTTCTTT. It codes for CSVGEAWTEAFF. The V gene is TRBV29-1, the J gene TRBJ1-1, with D unresolved. Germline CDR1 is SQVTM and CDR2 is ANQGSEA. Trimming took 4 bases from V and 5 from J, leaving 11 bases between them. The CDR3 runs to 12 residues.

To note about this clone: The identical CDR3 is also encoded by other nucleotide sequences in the sample. The V gene is TRBV30, the J gene TRBJ1-5; 10 bases agree with TRBD1. Trimming at V came to 1 base and at J to 4 bases, leaving 1 base not matched to a gene. CDR1 GTSNPN and CDR2 SVGIG come from the germline V gene (reference sequence). The CDR3 loop spans 14 amino acids. In DNA form, the CDR3 reads TGTGCCTGGAGTGGGACAGGGGGGAATCAGCCCCAGCATTTT. Protein sequence: CAWSGTGGNQPQHF.

V is TRBV7-9 and J is TRBJ2-5; TRBD2 might be the D (5 bases). Germline values: CDR1 SEHNR, CDR2 FQNEAQ (reference sequence). Trimming shortened V by 5 bases and J by 4 bases, and 11 bases separated the two germline ends. This CDR3 has 13 amino acids. In DNA form, the CDR3 reads TGTGCCAGCAGCCTGGACTGGTTAGAGACCCAGTACTTC. This gives the protein CASSLDWLETQYF. Full variable domain (remainder filled in from reference TRBV7-9 and TRBJ2-5): DTGVSQNPRHKITKRGQNVTFRCDPISEHNRLYWYRQTLGQGPEFLTYFQNEAQLEKSRLLSDRFSAERPKGSFSTLEIQRTEQGDSAMYLCASSLDWLETQYFGPGTRLLVL.

The chain is built from TRBV27 and TRBJ2-2; D is possibly TRBD1 (6 bases). V dropped 7 bases and J dropped 3 bases, with 12 bases sitting between them. The CDR3 contains 14 residues. Germline CDR1 MNHEY, CDR2 SMNVEV (reference sequence). CDR3 amino acids: CASKRGTDTGELFF. The CDR3, as DNA: TGTGCCAGCAAAAGGGGGACGGACACCGGGGAGCTGTTTTTT.

The rearrangement joins TRBV25-1 to TRBJ1-2; D perhaps matches TRBD1 (5 bases). V was pared by 3 bases and J by 7 bases, with 12 bases between. The CDR3 totals 13 residues. CDR1 is MGHDK, CDR2 SYGVNS, per germline. The CDR3: CASSDAGSVGYTF. CDR3 nucleotides: TGTGCCAGCAGTGATGCAGGGTCGGTTGGCTACACCTTC.

The chain joins TRBV18 to TRBJ2-5, with 7 bases matching TRBD1. Germline assignment: CDR1 KGHSH and CDR2 LQKENI. This CDR3 has 14 residues. With 0 bases clipped from V and 3 bases from J, the junction kept 1 base outside the gene matches. CDR3 region: CASSPPTGEETQYF. The CDR3 region has the DNA TGTGCCAGCTCACCACCCACAGGGGAAGAGACCCAGTACTTC.

The rearrangement joins TRBV28 to TRBJ2-2; TRBD2 agrees at 9 bases. V shed 5 bases and J 3 bases; nucleotides not matched to a gene: 7. The CDR3 has 16 amino acids. CDR1 and CDR2 from the germline V gene are MDHEN and SYDVKM. CDR3 in DNA: TGTGCCAGCAGTCCCGGGGGCGGGGGGGACACCGGGGAGCTGTTTTTT. It specifies CASSPGGGGDTGELFF.

A single count supports this clone. This sequence joins TRBV5-1 and TRBJ2-1, with D possibly TRBD1 on 6 matching bases. The V end lost 3 bases, the J end lost 0 bases, and 7 bases lay between the germline ends. Germline V gives CDR1 SGHRS, CDR2 YFSETQ. The CDR3 is made up of 14 amino acids. The CDR3 nucleotides are TGCGCCAGCAGCTGGACAGTCTCCTACAATGAGCAGTTCTTC. This translates into CASSWTVSYNEQFF. The variable domain in full, completed from reference TRBV5-1 and TRBJ2-1, reads KAGVTQTPRYLIKTRGQQVTLSCSPISGHRSVSWYQQTPGQGLQFLFEYFSETQRNKGNFPGRFSGRQFSNSRSEMNVSTLELGDSALYLCASSWTVSYNEQFFGPGTRLTVL.

CDR3 DNA sequence: TGTGCCAGCAGCTCTGGACACAACATTCAGTACTTC. Its protein is CASSSGHNIQYF. This chain joins TRBV7-9 and TRBJ2-4; weak D call: TRBD1 (5 bases). Germline CDR1 and CDR2: SEHNR and FQNEAQ (reference sequence). The CDR3 spans 12 residues. Between the trimmed V and J ends, which lost 4 bases and 7 bases, there was a span of 8 bases.

CDR3 sequence: CASSLLASTQYF. As DNA, the CDR3 is TGTGCCAGCAGTTTACTAGCATCTACGCAGTATTTT. The genes are TRBV12-3 or TRBV12-4 and TRBJ2-3, with D possibly TRBD2 on 5 matching bases. CDR3 length: 12 amino acids. V was trimmed by 2 bases and J by 8 bases, leaving 8 bases between them.

CDR3 amino acids: CATSRGFTFGNTIYF. The CDR3 nucleotides read TGTGCCACCAGCAGAGGCTTTACATTTGGAAACACCATATATTTT. The rearrangement uses TRBV15 and TRBJ1-3; D not resolved. CDR3 length equals 15 residues. The germline V gene has CDR1 LNHNV and CDR2 YYDKDF (reference sequence). Trimming shortened V by 1 base and J by 3 bases, and 10 bases separated the two germline ends.

The rearrangement joins TRBV6-5 to TRBJ1-2; D is unresolved. The CDR3 has 16 residues. Trimming shortened V by 4 bases and J by 4 bases, and 19 bases separated the two germline ends. Germline V CDR1 and CDR2: MNHEY, SVGAGI. The CDR3 coding sequence is TGTGCCAGCAGTTTTTCCCAGGAGGGAACCTTCTATGGCTACACCTTC. Its translation is CASSFSQEGTFYGYTF.

The chain recombines TRBV25-1 with TRBJ2-7, with D perhaps TRBD2 (6 bases). The CDR3 loop spans 13 amino acids. Looked up from germline, CDR1 is MGHDK and CDR2 is SYGVNS. With 3 bases removed from V and 6 bases from J, the gap between germline ends came to 12 bases. The CDR3 protein is CASSDGGWSEQYF. The CDR3 DNA reads as TGTGCCAGCAGTGACGGAGGGTGGAGCGAGCAGTACTTC.

J is TRBJ1-2 and V is TRBV24-1, with TRBD1 identical over 8 bases. The germline V gene encodes CDR1 KGHDR and CDR2 SFDVKD. The CDR3 length is 14 residues. After removal of 3 bases from V and 7 bases from J, the junction contained 6 bases not matched to a gene. The CDR3 loop is CATSDPDRAAGYTF. The CDR3 DNA is TGTGCCACCAGTGATCCGGACAGGGCGGCTGGCTACACCTTC.

V usage is TRBV5-4 and J usage is TRBJ2-7, with a tentative D call TRBD1 (5 bases). Germline loops: CDR1 SGHNT, CDR2 YYREEE (reference sequence). This CDR3 has 13 amino acids. Between the trimmed V and J ends, which lost 0 bases and 6 bases, there was a span of 10 bases. CDR3: CASSLDRTPEQYF. CDR3 DNA sequence: TGTGCCAGCAGCTTGGACAGGACCCCCGAGCAGTACTTC.